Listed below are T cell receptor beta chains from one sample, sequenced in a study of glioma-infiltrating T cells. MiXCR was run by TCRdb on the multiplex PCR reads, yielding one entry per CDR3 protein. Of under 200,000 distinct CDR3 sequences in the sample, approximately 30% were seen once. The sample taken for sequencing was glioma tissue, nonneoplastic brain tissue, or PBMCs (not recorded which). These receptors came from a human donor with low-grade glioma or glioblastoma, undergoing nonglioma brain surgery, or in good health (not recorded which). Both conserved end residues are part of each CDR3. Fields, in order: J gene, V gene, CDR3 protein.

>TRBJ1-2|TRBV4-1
CASSQENRGARGYTF
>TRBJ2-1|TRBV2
CASSGLKLTSSYNEQFF
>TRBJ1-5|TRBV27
CASSPDRPDQPQHF
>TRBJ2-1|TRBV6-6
CASSYSSGSFWYEQFF
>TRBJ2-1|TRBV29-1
CSGRGSGNEQFF
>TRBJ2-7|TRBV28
CASRGRTSQSYEQYF
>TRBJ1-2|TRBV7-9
CASSPTGPYGYTF
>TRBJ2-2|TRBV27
CASSLSWTAPNTGELFF
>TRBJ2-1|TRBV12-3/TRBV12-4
CASMRGRAYNEQFF
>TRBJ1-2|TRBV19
CASSPGTYGYTF